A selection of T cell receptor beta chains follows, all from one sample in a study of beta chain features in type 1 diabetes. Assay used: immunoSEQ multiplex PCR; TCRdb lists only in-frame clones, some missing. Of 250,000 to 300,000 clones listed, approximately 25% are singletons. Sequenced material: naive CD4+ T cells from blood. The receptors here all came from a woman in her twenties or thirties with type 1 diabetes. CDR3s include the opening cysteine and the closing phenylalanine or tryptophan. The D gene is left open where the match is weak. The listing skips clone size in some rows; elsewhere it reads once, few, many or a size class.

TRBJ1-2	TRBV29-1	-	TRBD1	TGCAGCGCTTCCGGGACAGGCGGCTACACCTTC	CSASGTGGYTF
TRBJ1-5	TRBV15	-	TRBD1	TGTGCCACCAGCAGGGGGACAGGGCGTCAGCCCCAGCATTTT	CATSRGTGRQPQHF
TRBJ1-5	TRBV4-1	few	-	TGCGCCAGCAGCCACCCAGGAGGCCGCAATCAGCCCCAGCATTTT	CASSHPGGRNQPQHF
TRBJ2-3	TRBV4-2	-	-	TGTGCCAGCAGCCAAGCAGAGCGGGCCTACACAGATACGCAGTATTTT	CASSQAERAYTDTQYF
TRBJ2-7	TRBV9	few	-	TGTGCCAGCAACGACGGAGAACCAACCTACGAGCAGTACTTC	CASNDGEPTYEQYF
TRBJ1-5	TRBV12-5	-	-	TGTGCTAGTGGTTTGGGTGCAGATCAGCCCCAGCATTTT	CASGLGADQPQHF
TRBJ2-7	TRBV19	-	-	TGTGCCAGTAGTACGGGGAACTCCTACGAGCAGTACTTC	CASSTGNSYEQYF
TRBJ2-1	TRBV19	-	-	TGTGCCAGTAGTATAGATCACGGGAGAGCCAACAATGAGCAGTTCTTC	CASSIDHGRANNEQFF
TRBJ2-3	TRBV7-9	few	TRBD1	TGTGCCAGCAGCGACGGACAGGGGGCGGATACGCAGTATTTT	CASSDGQGADTQYF
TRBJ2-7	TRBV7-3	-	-	TGTGCCAGCGGTAGGGAGGTGGGCGAGCAGTACTTC	CASGREVGEQYF
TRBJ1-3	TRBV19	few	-	TGTGCCAGTAGCCCTAGGGGCTCCTCTGGAAACACCATATATTTT	CASSPRGSSGNTIYF
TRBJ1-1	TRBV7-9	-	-	TGTGCCAGCAGCTTATCTACAGGGACTGAAGCTTTCTTT	CASSLSTGTEAFF
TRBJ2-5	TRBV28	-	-	TGTGCCACCGCGGTGGAGACCCAGTACTTC	CATAVETQYF
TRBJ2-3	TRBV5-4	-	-	TGTGCCAGCAGCTTCCGCGGTAGCACAGATACGCAGTATTTT	CASSFRGSTDTQYF
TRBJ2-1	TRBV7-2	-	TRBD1	TGTGCCAGCAGCTTAGCCGGGACAGCCTACAATGAGCAGTTCTTC	CASSLAGTAYNEQFF
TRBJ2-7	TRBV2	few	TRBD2	TGTGCCAGCAGTGAGGCTAGCGGAAGGTACGAGCAGTACTTC	CASSEASGRYEQYF
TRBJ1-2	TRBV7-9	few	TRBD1	TGTGCCAGCACTCGGACAGGTTATGGCTACACCTTC	CASTRTGYGYTF
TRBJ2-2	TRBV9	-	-	TGTGCCAGCAGCGTAGGGGGACTTAACACCGGGGAGCTGTTTTTT	CASSVGGLNTGELFF
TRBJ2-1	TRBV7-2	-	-	TGTGCCAGCAGCCGACAGGTTAATGAGCAGTTCTTC	CASSRQVNEQFF
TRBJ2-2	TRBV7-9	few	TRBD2	TGTGCCAGGAAGAGCGGGGACGGGAACACCGGGGAGCTGTTTTTT	CARKSGDGNTGELFF
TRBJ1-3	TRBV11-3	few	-	TGTGCCGCGGGGGGGAAGTCTGGAAACACCATATATTTT	CAAGGKSGNTIYF
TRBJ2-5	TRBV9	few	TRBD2	TGTGCCAGCAGCGTAGGCCTAGCGGGAGGCTCTGCCGAGACCCAGTACTTC	CASSVGLAGGSAETQYF
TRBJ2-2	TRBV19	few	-	TGTGCCAGTAGTAACGTGGCAGGCGGGACCGGGGAGCTGTTTTTT	CASSNVAGGTGELFF
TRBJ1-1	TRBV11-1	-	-	TGTGCCAGCAGCATTTACCCGGGACTCCTGAACACTGAAGCTTTCTTT	CASSIYPGLLNTEAFF
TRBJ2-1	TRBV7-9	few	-	TGTGCCAGCAGCTTAGCCGGGAAATGGAATGAGCAGTTCTTC	CASSLAGKWNEQFF
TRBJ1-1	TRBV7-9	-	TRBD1	TGTGCCAGCAGAATACAGGGGTCGGGAGCTTTCTTT	CASRIQGSGAFF
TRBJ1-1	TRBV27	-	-	TGTGCCAGCAGTTATTCAACAGTGGTGAACACTGAAGCTTTCTTT	CASSYSTVVNTEAFF
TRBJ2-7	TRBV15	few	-	TGTGCCACCAGCAGAGGCCGGGACTTCTACGAGCAGTACTTC	CATSRGRDFYEQYF
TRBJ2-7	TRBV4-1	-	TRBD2	TGCGCCAGCAGAGTAGCGGGAGGGCCGTACGAGCAGTACTTC	CASRVAGGPYEQYF
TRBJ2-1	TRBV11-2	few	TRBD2	TGTGCCAGCAGCCAAATAGCGGGAGGGAGGAATGAGCAGTTCTTC	CASSQIAGGRNEQFF
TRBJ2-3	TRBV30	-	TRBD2	TGTGCCTGGAGTCCCCGCGGGGGGTACACAGATACGCAGTATTTT	CAWSPRGGYTDTQYF
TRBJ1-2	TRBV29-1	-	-	TGCAGCGCCTCCGCCAGGGGCCTCTATGGCTACACCTTC	CSASARGLYGYTF
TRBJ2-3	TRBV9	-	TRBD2	TGTGCCAGCAGCGGTAGTAGCGGGAGCACAGATACGCAGTATTTT	CASSGSSGSTDTQYF
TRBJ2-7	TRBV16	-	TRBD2	TGTGCCAGCAGCCACGGACTAGCGGGGGAGCAGTACTTC	CASSHGLAGEQYF
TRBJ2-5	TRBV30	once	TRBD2	TGTGCCTGGAGTTACACTAGCGGGGAAGAGACCCAGTACTTC	CAWSYTSGEETQYF
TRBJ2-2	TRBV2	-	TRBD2	TGTGCCAGCAGTGATGCCCGGGAGGGCGGCACCGGGGAGCTGTTTTTT	CASSDAREGGTGELFF
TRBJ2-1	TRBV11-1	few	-	TGTGCCAGCAGCTCGGACTCCGAATCTTACAATGAGCAGTTCTTC	CASSSDSESYNEQFF
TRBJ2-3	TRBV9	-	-	TGTGCCAGCAGCGTCTCTAACACAGATACGCAGTATTTT	CASSVSNTDTQYF
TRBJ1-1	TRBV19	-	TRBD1	TGTGCCAGTTCCCGGGACAGGGGGAACACTGAAGCTTTCTTT	CASSRDRGNTEAFF
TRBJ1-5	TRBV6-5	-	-	TGTGCCAGCAGTTACACATGGGTTTCGGGGCAGCCCCAGCATTTT	CASSYTWVSGQPQHF